The rows below give T cell receptor beta chains drawn from one sample of a study of T cell responses to AZD1222 COVID-19 vaccine. Clones were read by immunoSEQ multiplex PCR, and TCRdb kept only the in-frame ones, dropping some. Among roughly 110,000 clones listed, around nine tenths were seen once. The material was peripheral blood, obtained on day 0 of AZD1222 vaccination. These receptors were taken from an adult in good health. The CDR3 runs from the conserved cysteine through the conserved F or W. A D gene is named only where the DNA matches it firmly. Expanded clones get a size class; other rows say once, few or many, or leave the size out.

d_call j_call v_call clone_size cdr3_nt cdr3_aa
. TRBJ2-3 TRBV9 . TGTGCCAGCAGCCTCCCTGGGGGCACAGATACGCAGTATTTT CASSLPGGTDTQYF
. TRBJ2-5 TRBV6-2/TRBV6-3 . TGTGCCAGCAGTTACTCGGAGACCCAGTACTTC CASSYSETQYF
. TRBJ1-3 TRBV7-6 once TGTGCCAGCAGCCTCCAACGGGGGGCTGGTGGAAACACCATATATTTT CASSLQRGAGGNTIYF
TRBD2 TRBJ2-7 TRBV6-5 few TGTGCCAGCAGTTACGGGACTAGCAGCCTCTACGAGCAGTACTTC CASSYGTSSLYEQYF
. TRBJ2-2 TRBV2 . TGTGCCAGCAGCACCTTCGCGTTTCGGGGAGGTCGGACCGGGGAGCTGTTTTTT CASSTFAFRGGRTGELFF
. TRBJ2-3 TRBV4-3 . TGCGCCAGCAGCCTGGACCTGTTCACAGATACGCAGTATTTT CASSLDLFTDTQYF
. TRBJ1-1 TRBV19 . TGTGCCAGTAGTACAACAGCGGACACTGAAGCTTTCTTT CASSTTADTEAFF
TRBD1 TRBJ2-5 TRBV7-8 . TGTGCCAGCGGGGGACAGGGGGCGAGAGAGACCCAGTACTTC CASGGQGARETQYF
TRBD2 TRBJ2-1 TRBV5-1 . TGCGCCAGCAGCTTGGCGGTTGGGCGGGGGGGCGGCAATGAGCAGTTCTTC CASSLAVGRGGGNEQFF
TRBD2 TRBJ2-7 TRBV2 . TGTGCCAGCGGACTAGCACGCTACGAGCAGTACTTC CASGLARYEQYF
. TRBJ1-2 TRBV27 . TGTGCCAGCAGTCCCCTCGGGGGGGGCGTCGGGGGCTACACCTTC CASSPLGGGVGGYTF
. TRBJ2-6 TRBV5-1 . TGCGCCAGCTTTGGTTCCGGGGCCAACGTCCTGACTTTC CASFGSGANVLTF
TRBD2 TRBJ2-7 TRBV7-2 . TGTGCCAGCAGCCTATCAAGCGGGGGGGGCTCCTACGAGCAGTACTTC CASSLSSGGGSYEQYF
TRBD1 TRBJ1-2 TRBV3-1/TRBV3-2 . TGTGCCAGCAGCCAACCCCCCTACGGGACAGATAATGGCTACACCTTC CASSQPPYGTDNGYTF
TRBD2 TRBJ2-3 TRBV7-2 . TGTGCCAGCAGCTTATCCAGCGGGGGCACAGATACGCAGTATTTT CASSLSSGGTDTQYF
. TRBJ1-4 TRBV5-5 . TGTGCCAGCAGCTTGCGAAATTCGGGGGAAAAACTGTTTTTT CASSLRNSGEKLFF
. TRBJ1-5 TRBV5-6 once TGTGCCAGCAGCTTGGGGGTCTTTAATCAGCCCCAGCATTTT CASSLGVFNQPQHF
. TRBJ1-2 TRBV6-6 . TGTGCCAGCAACCAAGGGTGGGGAGACTATGGCTACACCTTC CASNQGWGDYGYTF
TRBD1 TRBJ2-1 TRBV7-3 once TGTGCCAGCAGCTTAGGGACAGGGTACAATGAGCAGTTCTTC CASSLGTGYNEQFF
TRBD1 TRBJ2-2 TRBV2 . TGTGCCAGCAGTTATATCGTCGTGAGGGATCGCCGAGAAGGGGGCACGAACACCGGGGAGCTGTTTTTT CASSYIVVRDRREGGTNTGELFF
. TRBJ2-7 TRBV2 . TGTGCCACCCAGTTTGGGGGGGCCGACGAGCAGTACTTC CATQFGGADEQYF
TRBD1 TRBJ2-5 TRBV11-3 once TGTGCCAGCAGCCCCCGGACAGGGATGGAAGAGACCCAGTACTTC CASSPRTGMEETQYF
TRBD1 TRBJ2-2 TRBV5-1 . TGCGCCAGCAGCTGGACAGGGGGCGTTACCGGGGAGCTGTTTTTT CASSWTGGVTGELFF
TRBD2 TRBJ2-3 TRBV15 . TGTGCCACCAGCAGTCGCGGGGACTATACAGATACGCAGTATTTT CATSSRGDYTDTQYF
. TRBJ2-7 TRBV18 once TGTGCCAGCTCACCAGCAGGGGCCGAGCAGTACTTC CASSPAGAEQYF
. TRBJ1-2 TRBV20-1 . TGCAGTGCTAGAGAAGATAATGGCTACACCTTC CSAREDNGYTF
. TRBJ1-4 TRBV5-1 . TGCGCCAGCAGCTTGGACGGGTTAGAAGAAAAACTGTTTTTT CASSLDGLEEKLFF
. TRBJ1-1 TRBV9 once TGTGCCAGCAGTAAACTGAGGAACACTGAAGCTTTCTTT CASSKLRNTEAFF
. TRBJ2-3 TRBV5-8 . TGTGCCAGCAGCTTGGTTCTAGGCAGAACCACAGATACGCAGTATTTT CASSLVLGRTTDTQYF
TRBD2 TRBJ2-1 TRBV28 . TGTGCCAGCAGCCTACCTGCACTCGGGACTAATTATGAGCAGTTCTTC CASSLPALGTNYEQFF
. TRBJ2-7 TRBV27 . TGTGCCAGCAGGCCGGGTGGCGCCAGTAGCTACGAGCAGTACTTC CASRPGGASSYEQYF
. TRBJ1-2 TRBV2 . TGTGCCAGCAGTCCCATTGGGCCCCCCGGGGGCTACACCTTC CASSPIGPPGGYTF
. TRBJ1-5 TRBV4-1 . TGCGCCAGCAGCCAAATCGGGACCAAAGGTGGGAATCAGCCCCAGCATTTT CASSQIGTKGGNQPQHF
. TRBJ2-1 TRBV7-3 once TGTGCCAGCAGCTTAGGTCGGGAGCGTAGTAATGAGCAGTTCTTC CASSLGRERSNEQFF
. TRBJ1-5 TRBV2 few TGTGCCAGCAGTGAGGGGGCGGAGTTCGGCAATCAGCCCCAGCATTTT CASSEGAEFGNQPQHF
. TRBJ1-1 TRBV30 . TGTGCCTGGAGTGTACTTCAGTACGGAAACACTGAAGCTTTCTTT CAWSVLQYGNTEAFF
TRBD1 TRBJ2-7 TRBV3-1/TRBV3-2 . TGTGCCAGCAGCCAAGGGGACAGGACAGAGCAGTACTTC CASSQGDRTEQYF
. TRBJ2-1 TRBV15 . TGTGCCACCAGCCGAGACAGAGGGTACAATGAGCAGTTCTTC CATSRDRGYNEQFF
. TRBJ1-6 TRBV19 . TGTGCCGGGGGGCAGGGGAAGAATTCACCCCTCCACTTT CAGGQGKNSPLHF
. TRBJ1-4 TRBV7-2 . TGTGCCAGCAGCCCCAACCCGGGTCGGATATTCGGGGCTAATGAAAAACTGTTTTTT CASSPNPGRIFGANEKLFF
. TRBJ1-5 TRBV27 . TGTGCCAGCAGTTCCCTCTTGCGGGACGGTAGCAATCAGCCCCAGCATTTT CASSSLLRDGSNQPQHF
. TRBJ2-3 TRBV4-3 . TGCGCCAGCAGCCAAGGAACAGGGTACACAGATACGCAGTATTTT CASSQGTGYTDTQYF
. TRBJ2-2 TRBV7-8 . TGTGCCAGCAGCTTAACAGGGTTCGGGGAGCTGTTTTTT CASSLTGFGELFF
TRBD1 TRBJ1-5 TRBV18 . TGTGCCAGCTCACCACCGACAGGGGGTGGCGGCAATCAGCCCCAGCATTTT CASSPPTGGGGNQPQHF
. TRBJ1-2 TRBV7-9 . TGTGCCAGCAGCTTAATGTTGACGGAGCGAAACTATGGCTACACCTTC CASSLMLTERNYGYTF
TRBD2 TRBJ2-1 TRBV7-2 . TGTGCCAGCAGCCATACTAGCGGGGGGTACAATGAGCAGTTCTTC CASSHTSGGYNEQFF
TRBD1 TRBJ1-4 TRBV18 . TGTGCCAGCTGTACGCAGGGGGCGGCTAATGAAAAACTGTTTTTT CASCTQGAANEKLFF
TRBD1 TRBJ1-6 TRBV7-2 . TGTGCCAGCAGCCGGACAGGGGTAGGGGCACCCCTCCACTTT CASSRTGVGAPLHF
. TRBJ1-1 TRBV19 . TGTGCCAGTAGTATCATACAGAACACTGAAGCTTTCTTT CASSIIQNTEAFF